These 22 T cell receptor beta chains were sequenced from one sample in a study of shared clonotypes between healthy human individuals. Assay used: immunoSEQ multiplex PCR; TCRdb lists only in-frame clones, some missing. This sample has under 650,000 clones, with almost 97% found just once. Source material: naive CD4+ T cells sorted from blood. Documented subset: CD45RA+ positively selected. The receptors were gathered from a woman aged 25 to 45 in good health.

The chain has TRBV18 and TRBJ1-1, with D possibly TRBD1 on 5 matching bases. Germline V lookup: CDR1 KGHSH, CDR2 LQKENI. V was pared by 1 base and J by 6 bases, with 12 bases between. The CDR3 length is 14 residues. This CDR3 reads CASSPQGPVAEAFF. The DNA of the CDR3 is TGTGCCAGCTCACCACAGGGACCGGTTGCTGAAGCTTTCTTT.

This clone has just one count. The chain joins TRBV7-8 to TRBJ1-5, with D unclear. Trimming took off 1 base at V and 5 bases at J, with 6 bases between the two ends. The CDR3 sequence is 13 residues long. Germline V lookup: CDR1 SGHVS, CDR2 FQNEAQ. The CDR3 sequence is CASSLGADQPQHF. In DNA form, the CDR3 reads TGTGCCAGCAGCTTAGGAGCGGATCAGCCCCAGCATTTT.

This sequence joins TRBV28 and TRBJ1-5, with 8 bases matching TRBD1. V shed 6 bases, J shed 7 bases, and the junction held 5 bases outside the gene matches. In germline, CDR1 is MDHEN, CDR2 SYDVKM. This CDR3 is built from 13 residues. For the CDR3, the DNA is TGTGCCAGCAGACACAGGGGGAACCAGCCCCAGCATTTT. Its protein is CASRHRGNQPQHF.

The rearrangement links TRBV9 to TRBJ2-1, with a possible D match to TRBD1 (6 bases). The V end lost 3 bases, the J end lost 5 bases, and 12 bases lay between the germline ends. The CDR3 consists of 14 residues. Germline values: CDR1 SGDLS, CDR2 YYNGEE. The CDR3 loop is CASSAGTSNNEQFF. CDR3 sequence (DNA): TGTGCCAGCAGCGCCGGGACATCGAACAATGAGCAGTTCTTC.

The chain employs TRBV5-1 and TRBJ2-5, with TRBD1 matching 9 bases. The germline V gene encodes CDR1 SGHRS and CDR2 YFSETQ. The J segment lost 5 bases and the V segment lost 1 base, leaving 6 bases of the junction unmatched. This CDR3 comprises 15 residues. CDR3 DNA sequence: TGCGCCAGCAGCTTGTGGGGACAGGGTATGGAGACCCAGTACTTC. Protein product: CASSLWGQGMETQYF.

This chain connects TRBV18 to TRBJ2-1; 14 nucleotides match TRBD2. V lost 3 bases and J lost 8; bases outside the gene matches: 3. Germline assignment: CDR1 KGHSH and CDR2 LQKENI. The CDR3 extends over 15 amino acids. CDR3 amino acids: CASSPGTSGSHEQFF. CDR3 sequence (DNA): TGTGCCAGCTCACCGGGGACTAGCGGGAGCCATGAGCAGTTCTTC.

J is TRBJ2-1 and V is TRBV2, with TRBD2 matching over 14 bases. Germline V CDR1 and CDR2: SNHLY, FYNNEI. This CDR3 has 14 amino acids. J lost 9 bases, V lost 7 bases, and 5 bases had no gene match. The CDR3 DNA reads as TGTGCCAGCAACCTGGGACTAGCGGGAGTTGAGCAGTTCTTC. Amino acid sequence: CASNLGLAGVEQFF.

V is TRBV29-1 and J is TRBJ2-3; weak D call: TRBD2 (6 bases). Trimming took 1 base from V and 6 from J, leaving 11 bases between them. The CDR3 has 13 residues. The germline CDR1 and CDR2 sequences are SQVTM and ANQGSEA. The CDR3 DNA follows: TGCAGCGTTGAAGGACTAGGTCAGGATACGCAGTATTTT. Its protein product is CSVEGLGQDTQYF.

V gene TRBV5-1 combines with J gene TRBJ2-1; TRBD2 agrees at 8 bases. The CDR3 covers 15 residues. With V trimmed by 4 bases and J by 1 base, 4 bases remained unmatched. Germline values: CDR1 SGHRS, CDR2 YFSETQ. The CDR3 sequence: CASSPIAGSYNEQFF. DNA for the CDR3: TGCGCCAGCAGCCCAATAGCGGGGTCCTACAATGAGCAGTTCTTC.

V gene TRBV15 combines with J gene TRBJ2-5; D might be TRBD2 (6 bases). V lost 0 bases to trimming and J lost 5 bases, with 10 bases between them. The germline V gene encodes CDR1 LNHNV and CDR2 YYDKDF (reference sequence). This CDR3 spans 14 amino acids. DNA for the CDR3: TGTGCCACCAGCAGAGATAGCGGCAGGGAGACCCAGTACTTC. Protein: CATSRDSGRETQYF. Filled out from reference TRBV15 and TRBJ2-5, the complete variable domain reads DAMVIQNPRYQVTQFGKPVTLSCSQTLNHNVMYWYQQKSSQAPKLLFHYYDKDFNNEADTPDNFQSRRPNTSFCFLDIRSPGLGDTAMYLCATSRDSGRETQYFGPGTRLLVL.

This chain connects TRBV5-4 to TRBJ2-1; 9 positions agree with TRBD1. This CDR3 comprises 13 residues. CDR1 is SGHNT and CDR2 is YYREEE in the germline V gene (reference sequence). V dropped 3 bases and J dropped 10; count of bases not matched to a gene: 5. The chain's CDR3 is CASSSGQGREQFF. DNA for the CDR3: TGTGCCAGCAGCTCGGGACAGGGCCGCGAGCAGTTCTTC.

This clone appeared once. CDR3 region: CASSPPGLVGTDTQYF. DNA of the CDR3: TGTGCCAGCTCACCACCGGGGCTAGTCGGAACAGATACGCAGTATTTT. V is TRBV18 and J is TRBJ2-3; possibly TRBD1 for D (5 bases). This CDR3 comprises 16 residues. CDR1 KGHSH and CDR2 LQKENI come from the germline V gene. Trimming cost V 0 bases and J 3 bases, with 13 bases left between them.

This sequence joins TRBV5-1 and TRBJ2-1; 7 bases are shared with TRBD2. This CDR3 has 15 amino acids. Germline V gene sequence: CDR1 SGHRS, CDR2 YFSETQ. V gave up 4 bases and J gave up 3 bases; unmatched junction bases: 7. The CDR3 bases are TGCGCCAGCAGCGGTGCTAGCGGACACTACAATGAGCAGTTCTTC. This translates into CASSGASGHYNEQFF.

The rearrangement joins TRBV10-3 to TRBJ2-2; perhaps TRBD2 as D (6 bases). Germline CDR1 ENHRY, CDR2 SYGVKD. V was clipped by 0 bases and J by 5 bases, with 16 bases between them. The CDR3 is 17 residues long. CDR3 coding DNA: TGTGCCATCAGTGAGTCCTGGGGGAGGAACCCTACCGGGGAGCTGTTTTTT. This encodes CAISESWGRNPTGELFF.

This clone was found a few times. The CDR3 DNA follows: TGTGCCAGCAGCTTAGCAGTCCTTCTGGATGAGCAGTTCTTC. Its translation: CASSLAVLLDEQFF. The J gene is TRBJ2-1, the V gene TRBV7-9; no definite D call. This CDR3 has 14 amino acids. Trimming left V 0 bases short and J 8 bases short, with 11 bases between. Germline V CDR1 and CDR2: SEHNR, FQNEAQ (reference sequence). The full variable domain, its missing parts supplied by reference TRBV7-9 and TRBJ2-1, is DTGVSQNPRHKITKRGQNVTFRCDPISEHNRLYWYRQTLGQGPEFLTYFQNEAQLEKSRLLSDRFSAERPKGSFSTLEIQRTEQGDSAMYLCASSLAVLLDEQFFGPGTRLTVL.

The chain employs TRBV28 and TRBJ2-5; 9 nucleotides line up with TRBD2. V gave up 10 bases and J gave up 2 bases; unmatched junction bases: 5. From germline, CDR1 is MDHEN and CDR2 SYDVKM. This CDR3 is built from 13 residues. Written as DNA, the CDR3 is TGTGCCACCAAGCTAGCGGGACAAGAGACCCAGTACTTC. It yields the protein CATKLAGQETQYF.

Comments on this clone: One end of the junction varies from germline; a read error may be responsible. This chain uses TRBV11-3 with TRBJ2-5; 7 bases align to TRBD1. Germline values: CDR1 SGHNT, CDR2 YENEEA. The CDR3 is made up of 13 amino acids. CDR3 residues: CAGSRRQGETQYF. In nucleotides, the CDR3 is TGTGCCGGCAGCCGGAGACAGGGAGAGACCCAGTACTTC.

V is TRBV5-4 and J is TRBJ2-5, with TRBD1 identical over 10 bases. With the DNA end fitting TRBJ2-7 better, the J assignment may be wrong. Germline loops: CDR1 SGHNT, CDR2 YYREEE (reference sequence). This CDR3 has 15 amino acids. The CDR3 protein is CASSRPGQGLYEQYF. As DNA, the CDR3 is TGTGCCAGCAGCCGGCCGGGACAGGGGCTCTACGAGCAGTACTTC.

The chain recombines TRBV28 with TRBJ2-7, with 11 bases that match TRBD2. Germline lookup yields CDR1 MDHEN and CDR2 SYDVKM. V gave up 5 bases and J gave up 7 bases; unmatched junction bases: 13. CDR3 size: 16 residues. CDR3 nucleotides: TGTGCCAGCAGTCTACTGATAGCGGGAGGGAAGGTAGAGCAGTACTTC. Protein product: CASSLLIAGGKVEQYF.

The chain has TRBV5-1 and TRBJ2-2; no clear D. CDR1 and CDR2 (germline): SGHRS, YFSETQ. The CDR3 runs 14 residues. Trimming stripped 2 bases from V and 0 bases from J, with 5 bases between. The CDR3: CASSFKTNTGELFF. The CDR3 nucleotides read TGCGCCAGCAGCTTTAAAACGAACACCGGGGAGCTGTTTTTT.

The DNA of the CDR3 is TGTGCCAGCAGCTTCATCGGGACACTGCGTCAGAACACTGAAGCTTTCTTT. Residues: CASSFIGTLRQNTEAFF. The V gene is TRBV7-8, the J gene TRBJ1-1; maybe TRBD1 (6 bases). The CDR3 extends over 17 amino acids. Germline values: CDR1 SGHVS, CDR2 FQNEAQ. Trimming stripped 3 bases from V and 1 base from J, with 18 bases between.

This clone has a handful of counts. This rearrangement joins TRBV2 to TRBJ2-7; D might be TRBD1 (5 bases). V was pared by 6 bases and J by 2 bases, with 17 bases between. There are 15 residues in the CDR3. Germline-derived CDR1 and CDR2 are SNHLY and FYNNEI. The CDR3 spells CASSGQGAWAYEQYF. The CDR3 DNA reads TGTGCCAGCAGCGGGCAGGGCGCTTGGGCCTACGAGCAGTACTTC.